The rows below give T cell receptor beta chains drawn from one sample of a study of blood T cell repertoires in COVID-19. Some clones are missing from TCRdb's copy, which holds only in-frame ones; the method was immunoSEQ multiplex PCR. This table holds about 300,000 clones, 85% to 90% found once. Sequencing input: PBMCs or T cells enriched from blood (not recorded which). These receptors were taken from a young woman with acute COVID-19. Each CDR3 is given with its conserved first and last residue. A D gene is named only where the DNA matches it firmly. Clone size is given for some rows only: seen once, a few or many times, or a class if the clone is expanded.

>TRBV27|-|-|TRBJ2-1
TGTGCCAGCAGCGTACTCTCCGGAAGGGGGTACAATGAGCAGTTCTTC
CASSVLSGRGYNEQFF
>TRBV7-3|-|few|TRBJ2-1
TGTGCCAGCAGCTTAACAGCGCAGTTCGGTGAGCAGTTCTTC
CASSLTAQFGEQFF
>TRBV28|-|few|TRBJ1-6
TGTGCCAGCGCTCCGGGAGGGGGATTCGCACCCCTCCACTTT
CASAPGGGFAPLHF
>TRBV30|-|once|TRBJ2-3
TGTGCCTGGAGTAGCGGCGGGACCCCAGATACGCAGTATTTT
CAWSSGGTPDTQYF
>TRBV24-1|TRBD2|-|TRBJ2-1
TGTGCCACCAGACCTAGCGGGAGCGCCTACAATGAGCAGTTCTTC
CATRPSGSAYNEQFF
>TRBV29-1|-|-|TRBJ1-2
TGCAGCGTTGAAGATCGAACAGGATGGCCTTATGGCTACACCTTC
CSVEDRTGWPYGYTF
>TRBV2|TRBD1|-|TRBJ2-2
TGTGCCAGCAGTCCACAGGGGTCTGATACCGGGGAGCTGTTTTTT
CASSPQGSDTGELFF
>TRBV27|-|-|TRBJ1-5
TGTGCCAGCAGTTCCGGAGGTGGGGTAAAATTTAGCAATCAGCCCCAGCATTTT
CASSSGGGVKFSNQPQHF
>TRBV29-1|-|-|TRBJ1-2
TGCAGCGTTGAAGGGGGGGACCACTATGGCTACACCTTC
CSVEGGDHYGYTF
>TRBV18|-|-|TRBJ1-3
TGTGCCAGCTCACCGCAGACAGAGAGCTCTGGAAACACCATATATTTT
CASSPQTESSGNTIYF
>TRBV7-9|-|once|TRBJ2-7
TGTGCCAGCAGCCGAAGGGCCCCCCGAGGGCTTTACGAGCAGTACTTC
CASSRRAPRGLYEQYF
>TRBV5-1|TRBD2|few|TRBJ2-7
TGCGCCAGCAGCACGGGGACTAGCTCCTACGAGCAGTACTTC
CASSTGTSSYEQYF
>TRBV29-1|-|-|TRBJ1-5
TGCAGCGTTGTAGAGGGAGTAAATCAGCCCCAGCATTTT
CSVVEGVNQPQHF
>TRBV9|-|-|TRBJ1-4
TGTGCCAGCAGCGTAGCTACAGGGAATCATGAAAAACTGTTTTTT
CASSVATGNHEKLFF
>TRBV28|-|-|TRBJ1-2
TGTGCCAGCAGTCTAACCCCCGGGGGGCTTTATGGCTACACCTTC
CASSLTPGGLYGYTF
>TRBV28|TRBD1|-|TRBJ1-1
TGTGCCAGCAGGGGCCCCGGGACAGGGGACACTGAAGCTTTCTTT
CASRGPGTGDTEAFF
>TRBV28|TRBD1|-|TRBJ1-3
TGTGCCAGCAGTTTACCTGGGACAGGGGGTTTATTGAACACCATATATTTT
CASSLPGTGGLLNTIYF
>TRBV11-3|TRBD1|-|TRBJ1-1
TGTGCCAGCAGCTTAGGGCTGGGACAGCTATTGAACACTGAAGCTTTCTTT
CASSLGLGQLLNTEAFF
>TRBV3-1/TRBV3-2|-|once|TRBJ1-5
TGTGCCAGCAGCCCTTGGGGCCTTAGCAATCAGCCCCAGCATTTT
CASSPWGLSNQPQHF
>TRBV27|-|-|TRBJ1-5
TGTGCCAGCAGTAACAGGGCTGCCGACCAGCCCCAGCATTTT
CASSNRAADQPQHF
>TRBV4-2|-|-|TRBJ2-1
TGTGCCAGCAGCCAAGATCTCTGGGACATATACAATGAGCAGTTCTTC
CASSQDLWDIYNEQFF
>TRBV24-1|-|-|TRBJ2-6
TGTGCCACCAGTTTATCTGGGGCCAACGTCCTGACTTTC
CATSLSGANVLTF
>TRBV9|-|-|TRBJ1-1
TGTGCCAGCAGCGCAGGGGCGCTGGGGAACACTGAAGCTTTCTTT
CASSAGALGNTEAFF
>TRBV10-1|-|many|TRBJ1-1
TGCGCCAGGGAGACTGAAGCTTTCTTT
CARETEAFF
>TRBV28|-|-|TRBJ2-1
TGTGCCAGCATCCTACTCGGGGGTACCTACAATGAGCAGTTCTTC
CASILLGGTYNEQFF
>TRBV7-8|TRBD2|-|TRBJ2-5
TGTGCCAGCAGCCCCCCGGGACTAGGAAAAGAGACCCAGTACTTC
CASSPPGLGKETQYF
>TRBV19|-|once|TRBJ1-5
TGTGCCAGTAGGGGACAAGAGTTGTCGGGCCCCCAGCATTTT
CASRGQELSGPQHF
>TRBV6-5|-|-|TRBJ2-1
TGTGCCAGCAGTTACTCGTACCCTAGCCTCTACAATGAGCAGTTCTTC
CASSYSYPSLYNEQFF
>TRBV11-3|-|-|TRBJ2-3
TGTGCCAGCAGCTGGCTAGCTAGCACAGATACGCAGTATTTT
CASSWLASTDTQYF
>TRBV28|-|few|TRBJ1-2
TGTGCCAGCACCGTCGGACAGTTGCTCATATATGGCTACACCTTC
CASTVGQLLIYGYTF
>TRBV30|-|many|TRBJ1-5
TGTGCCTGGGCGCCAGGGGGCAATCAGCCCCAGCATTTT
CAWAPGGNQPQHF
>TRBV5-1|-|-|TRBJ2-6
TGCGCCAGCGACCAAGCCGGAGGTGGGGCCAACGTCCTGACTTTC
CASDQAGGGANVLTF
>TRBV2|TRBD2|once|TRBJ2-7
TGTGCCAGCAGTGAATTAACTGGAGGGAGGGGAGAGCAGTACTTC
CASSELTGGRGEQYF
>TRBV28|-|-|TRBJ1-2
TGTGCCAGCAGTCCCCCACCCTTTGGGGGCAACTATGGCTACACCTTC
CASSPPPFGGNYGYTF
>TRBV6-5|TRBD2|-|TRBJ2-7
TGTGCCAGCCAGCGGGAGGCGGCCTACGAGCAGTACTTC
CASQREAAYEQYF
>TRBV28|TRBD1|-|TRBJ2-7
TGTGCCAGCAGCGCCGGGACAGGGTTGTACGAGCAGTACTTC
CASSAGTGLYEQYF
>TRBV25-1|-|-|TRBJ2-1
TGTGCCAGCAGTGGCCACCTAACAGGTTACGATGAGCAGTTCTTC
CASSGHLTGYDEQFF
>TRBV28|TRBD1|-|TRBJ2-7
TGTGCCAGCAGATCCCCGGGACAGGGATTACATTCCTACGAGCAGTACTTC
CASRSPGQGLHSYEQYF
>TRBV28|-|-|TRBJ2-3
TGTGCCAGCAGTCCAATGAGCGCAGATACGCAGTATTTT
CASSPMSADTQYF